This TCR beta chain was identified in a study of cytotoxic CD8 clonotypes in ibrutinib-treated CLL. This table comes from immunoSEQ multiplex PCR, and its TCRdb copy is limited to in-frame clones, with some not included. This repertoire shows under 300,000 clones, 70% found once; its top ten account for 15% to 17%. CDR3 size: 14 residues. The V end was cut by 3 bases, the J end by 3 bases, with 10 bases between. From germline, CDR1 is SGHKS and CDR2 YYEKEE (reference sequence). This specimen was PBMCs, taken after 24 months of ibrutinib treatment. The chain joins TRBV5-5 to TRBJ1-5, with D unclear. The receptor comes from a human donor with chronic lymphocytic leukemia. The CDR3 nucleotides read TGTGCCAGCAGCTCGCGGACGGTCAATCAGCCCCAGCATTTT. This codes for CASSSRTVNQPQHF.